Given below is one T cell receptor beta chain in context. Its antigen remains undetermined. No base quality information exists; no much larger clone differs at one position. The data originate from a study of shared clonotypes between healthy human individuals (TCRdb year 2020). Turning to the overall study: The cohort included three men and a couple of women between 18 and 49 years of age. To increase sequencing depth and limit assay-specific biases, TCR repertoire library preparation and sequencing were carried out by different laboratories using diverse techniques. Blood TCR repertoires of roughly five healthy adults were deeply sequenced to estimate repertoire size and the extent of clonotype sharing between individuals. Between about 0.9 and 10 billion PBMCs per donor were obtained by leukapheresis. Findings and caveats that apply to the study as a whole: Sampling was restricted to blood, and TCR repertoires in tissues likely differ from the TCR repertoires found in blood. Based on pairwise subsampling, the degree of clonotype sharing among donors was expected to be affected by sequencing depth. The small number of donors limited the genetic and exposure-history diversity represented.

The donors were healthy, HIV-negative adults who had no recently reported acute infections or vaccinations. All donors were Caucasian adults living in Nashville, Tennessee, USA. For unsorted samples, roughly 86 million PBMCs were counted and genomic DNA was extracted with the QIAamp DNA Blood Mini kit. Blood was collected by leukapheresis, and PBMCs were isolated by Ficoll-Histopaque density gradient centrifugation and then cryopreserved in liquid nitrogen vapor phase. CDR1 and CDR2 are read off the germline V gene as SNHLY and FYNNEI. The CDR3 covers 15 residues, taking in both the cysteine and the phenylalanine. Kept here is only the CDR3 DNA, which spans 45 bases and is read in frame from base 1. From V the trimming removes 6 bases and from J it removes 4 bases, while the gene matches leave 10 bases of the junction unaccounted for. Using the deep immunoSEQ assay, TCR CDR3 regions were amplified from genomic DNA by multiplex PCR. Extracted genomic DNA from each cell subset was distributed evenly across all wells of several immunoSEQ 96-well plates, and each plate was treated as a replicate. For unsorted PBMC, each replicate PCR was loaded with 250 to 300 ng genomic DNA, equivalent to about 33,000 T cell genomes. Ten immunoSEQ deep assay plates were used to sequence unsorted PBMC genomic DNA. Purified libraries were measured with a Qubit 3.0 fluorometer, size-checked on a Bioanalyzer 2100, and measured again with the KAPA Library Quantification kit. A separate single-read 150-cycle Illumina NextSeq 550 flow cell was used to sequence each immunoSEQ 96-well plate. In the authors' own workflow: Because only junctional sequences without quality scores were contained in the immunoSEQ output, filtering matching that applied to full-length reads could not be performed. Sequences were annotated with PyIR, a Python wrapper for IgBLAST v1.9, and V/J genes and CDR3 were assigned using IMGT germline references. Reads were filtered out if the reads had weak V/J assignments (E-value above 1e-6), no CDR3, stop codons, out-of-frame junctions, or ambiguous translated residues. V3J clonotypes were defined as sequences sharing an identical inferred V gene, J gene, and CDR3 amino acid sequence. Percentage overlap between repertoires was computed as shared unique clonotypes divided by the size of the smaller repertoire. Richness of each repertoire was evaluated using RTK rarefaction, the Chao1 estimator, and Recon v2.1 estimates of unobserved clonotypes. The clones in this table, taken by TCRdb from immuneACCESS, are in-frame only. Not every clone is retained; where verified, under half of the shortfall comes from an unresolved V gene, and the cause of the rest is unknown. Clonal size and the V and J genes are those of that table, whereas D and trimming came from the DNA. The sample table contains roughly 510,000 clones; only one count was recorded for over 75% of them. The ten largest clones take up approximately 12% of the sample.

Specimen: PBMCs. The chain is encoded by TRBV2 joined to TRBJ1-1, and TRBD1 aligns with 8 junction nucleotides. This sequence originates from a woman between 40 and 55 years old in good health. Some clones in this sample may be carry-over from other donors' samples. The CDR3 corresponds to CASSPTQGAGTEAFF. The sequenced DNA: TGTGCCAGCAGCCCCACCCAGGGGGCGGGCACTGAAGCTTTCTTT.